Shown below are 27 T cell receptor beta chains from a single sample sequenced in a study of cytomegalovirus exposure and HLA in healthy donors. PCR was performed using 60 Vbeta and 13 Jbeta primers. This table comes from immunoSEQ multiplex PCR, and its TCRdb copy is limited to in-frame clones, with some not included. Of roughly 130,000 clones listed, about 80% are singletons. The source material was PBMCs. The receptors come from a human donor in good health.

This clone was counted once. The chain uses TRBV5-4 and TRBJ2-2; 8 bases fit TRBD2. The CDR3 is made up of 16 amino acids. V shed 3 bases and J 4 bases; nucleotides not matched to a gene: 8. Germline CDR1 is SGHNT and CDR2 is YYREEE (reference sequence). Written as DNA, the CDR3 is TGTGCCAGCAGCTCCGGAACTAGCGGCTTCACCGGGGAGCTGTTTTTT. Amino acids: CASSSGTSGFTGELFF.

The genes are TRBV9 and TRBJ2-1, with a weak D call TRBD2 (8 bases). The CDR3 runs 17 residues. The germline V and J ends were trimmed by 3 bases and 7 bases, with 23 bases remaining between them. Germline V gives CDR1 SGDLS, CDR2 YYNGEE. CDR3 DNA: TGTGCCAGCAGCGCGGGGGGGCTAGGGGGCCGGGGTAATGAGCAGTTCTTC. This sequence encodes CASSAGGLGGRGNEQFF.

The V and J genes are TRBV15 and TRBJ1-3; possible D gene TRBD1, 5 bases. Trimming shortened V by 5 bases and J by 4 bases, and 15 bases separated the two germline ends. Looked up from germline, CDR1 is LNHNV and CDR2 is YYDKDF (reference sequence). The CDR3 is 15 residues long. The CDR3 loop is CATSRRGTAGNTIYF. The CDR3 nucleotides read TGTGCCACCAGCCGCCGGGGGACTGCGGGAAACACCATATATTTT.

The rearrangement joins TRBV18 to TRBJ2-7; D is possibly TRBD1 (6 bases). The CDR3 runs to 15 residues. In germline, CDR1 is KGHSH, CDR2 LQKENI. V was clipped by 2 bases and J by 4 bases, with 15 bases between them. The DNA of the CDR3 is TGTGCCAGCTCACCAAAGAGCGACAGGCCTTACGAGCAGTACTTC. Its translation: CASSPKSDRPYEQYF.

Comment on this clone: The sample carries other DNA sequences with the same CDR3. The genes are TRBV7-9 and TRBJ1-2; 7 positions agree with TRBD1. CDR1 and CDR2 (germline): SEHNR, FQNEAQ (reference sequence). The CDR3 has 16 amino acids. V lost 2 bases and J lost 3; bases outside the gene matches: 9. The CDR3 here is CASSLRPGTEHYGYTF. CDR3 nucleotides: TGTGCCAGCAGCTTACGACCCGGGACAGAACACTATGGCTACACCTTC. The full variable domain, rest sourced from reference TRBV7-9 and TRBJ1-2, is DTGVSQNPRHKITKRGQNVTFRCDPISEHNRLYWYRQTLGQGPEFLTYFQNEAQLEKSRLLSDRFSAERPKGSFSTLEIQRTEQGDSAMYLCASSLRPGTEHYGYTFGSGTRLTVV.

This clone has more than one count but fewer than ten. The CDR3, as DNA: TGCGCCAGCAGTCCTGGCACTGGGCTTAGAAATGAAAAACTGTTTTTT. Its protein product is CASSPGTGLRNEKLFF. This rearrangement joins TRBV5-1 to TRBJ1-4; D gene unclear. In germline, CDR1 is SGHRS, CDR2 YFSETQ. This CDR3 has 16 amino acids. V was shortened by 5 bases and J by 5 bases, with 19 bases between the two germline ends.

V and J are TRBV9 and TRBJ2-4; possibly TRBD2 for D (7 bases). Germline V gives CDR1 SGDLS, CDR2 YYNGEE. This CDR3 has 15 residues. Trimming removed 4 bases from V and 7 bases from J, with 18 bases in between. CDR3 in DNA: TGTGCCAGCAGCCCTCCCCCAGGGAGGGGGAACATTCAGTACTTC. It encodes CASSPPPGRGNIQYF.

This clone has just a few counts. The V gene is TRBV21-1, the J gene TRBJ1-4; the table's D call, TRBD1, has no DNA check behind it. TRBV21-1 is deemed a pseudogene. The CDR3 is 15 residues long. For the CDR3, the DNA is TGTGCCAGCAGCAGCCAAGGGGGCACTAATGAAAAACTGTTTTTT. Amino acid sequence: CASSSQGGTNEKLFF.

The chain employs TRBV13 and TRBJ2-3; 9 nucleotides line up with TRBD2. Looked up from germline, CDR1 is PRHDT and CDR2 is FYEKMQ (reference sequence). The CDR3 spans 19 residues. The V segment lost 4 bases and the J segment 0 bases; nucleotides outside the gene matches: 14. The CDR3 loop reads CASSSPSWRGGFSTDTQYF. The CDR3 DNA sequence: TGTGCCAGCAGCTCCCCCTCGTGGCGGGGGGGCTTTAGCACAGATACGCAGTATTTT.

J is TRBJ2-5 and V is TRBV5-8; 7 bases line up with TRBD1. The V gene's germline CDR1 is SGHTS and CDR2 YDEGEE. With V trimmed by 7 bases and J by 5 bases, 11 bases remained unmatched. This CDR3 has 14 residues. The CDR3: CASRNRGAGETQYF. In DNA form, the CDR3 reads TGTGCCAGCCGAAACAGGGGAGCTGGGGAGACCCAGTACTTC.

This rearrangement joins TRBV14 to TRBJ2-7; TRBD2 matches 7 bases. CDR1 is SGHDN and CDR2 is FVKESK in the germline V gene. This CDR3 is built from 14 residues. J gave up 4 bases and V 4 bases, and 7 bases lay outside the gene matches. The CDR3 loop reads CASSLAGVFYEQYF. The CDR3 nucleotides read TGTGCCAGCAGCCTTGCGGGGGTCTTTTACGAGCAGTACTTC.

V and J are TRBV12-5 and TRBJ1-1, with 9 positions matching TRBD1. V was pared by 1 base and J by 10 bases, with 13 bases of the junction left unmatched. CDR3 length: 16 amino acids. Germline loops: CDR1 LGHNT, CDR2 FRNRAP. The CDR3 protein is CASGLDKDRGGRGAFF. DNA of the CDR3: TGTGCTAGTGGTTTGGATAAGGACAGGGGTGGCCGCGGAGCTTTCTTT.

The J gene is TRBJ2-3, the V gene TRBV7-9, with D possibly TRBD1 on 5 matching bases. Looked up from germline, CDR1 is SEHNR and CDR2 is FQNEAQ (reference sequence). There are 13 residues in the CDR3. Trimming took 2 bases from V and 4 from J, leaving 7 bases between them. CDR3 loop: CASSLRGADTQYF. CDR3 nucleotides: TGTGCCAGCAGCTTAAGGGGCGCAGATACGCAGTATTTT. Supplemented by reference TRBV7-9 and TRBJ2-3, the full variable domain reads DTGVSQNPRHKITKRGQNVTFRCDPISEHNRLYWYRQTLGQGPEFLTYFQNEAQLEKSRLLSDRFSAERPKGSFSTLEIQRTEQGDSAMYLCASSLRGADTQYFGPGTRLTVL.

The chain carries TRBV6-6 and TRBJ1-1, with TRBD1 identical over 8 bases. Germline V gene lookup returns CDR1 MNHNY and CDR2 SVGAGI (reference sequence). This CDR3 contains 16 residues. After removal of 4 bases from V and 5 bases from J, the junction contained 12 bases not matched to a gene. Here the CDR3 DNA reads TGTGCCAGCAGTTCATCGCCCAGACAGGGGATAACTGAAGCTTTCTTT. It translates to CASSSSPRQGITEAFF.

CDR3 region: CAITSGGESYNEQFF. The CDR3 DNA reads as TGTGCCATCACTAGCGGGGGGGAATCCTACAATGAGCAGTTCTTC. The rearrangement joins TRBV10-3 to TRBJ2-1; TRBD2 agrees at 12 bases. The germline gives CDR1 ENHRY, CDR2 SYGVKD. Trimming removed 7 bases from V and 1 base from J; junction bases left unmatched: 2. The CDR3 runs 15 residues.

The rearrangement links TRBV9 to TRBJ1-5; D gene ambiguous. Trimming cost V 0 bases and J 1 base, with 8 bases left between them. The germline V gene encodes CDR1 SGDLS and CDR2 YYNGEE. The CDR3 runs to 15 residues. The CDR3, as DNA: TGTGCCAGCAGCGTAGACGGCAGGAGCAATCAGCCCCAGCATTTT. It yields the protein CASSVDGRSNQPQHF.

CDR3 amino acids: CASSQDYQGVTYNEQFF. The CDR3 nucleotides read TGCGCCAGCAGCCAAGATTACCAGGGGGTGACCTACAATGAGCAGTTCTTC. The V gene is TRBV4-1, the J gene TRBJ2-1; 7 bases line up with TRBD1. The germline V gene encodes CDR1 MGHRA and CDR2 YSYEKL. CDR3 length: 17 amino acids. With 0 bases clipped from V and 2 bases from J, the junction kept 7 bases outside the gene matches.

The chain couples TRBV5-4 to TRBJ1-3; a possible D gene is TRBD1 (5 bases). The V gene lost 4 bases and the J gene lost 0 bases, with 11 bases spanning the gap. Germline V CDR1 and CDR2: SGHNT, YYREEE (reference sequence). This CDR3 comprises 15 residues. CDR3 sequence: CASSIGDSSGNTIYF. The CDR3 nucleotides read TGTGCCAGCAGCATTGGTGACAGCTCTGGAAACACCATATATTTT. Based on the CDR3 plus reference TRBV5-4 and TRBJ1-3, the full variable domain is ETGVTQSPTHLIKTRGQQVTLRCSSQSGHNTVSWYQQALGQGPQFIFQYYREEENGRGNFPPRFSGLQFPNYSSELNVNALELDDSALYLCASSIGDSSGNTIYFGEGSWLTVV.

In its sample, this clone was seen once. The chain employs TRBV6-5 and TRBJ2-3, with TRBD2 as a possible D gene (6 bases). Germline CDR1 reads MNHEY; CDR2 reads SVGAGI. The CDR3 runs 15 residues. Deletions cut 8 bases from V and 6 bases from J, with 21 bases between. DNA of the CDR3: TGTGCCAGCGGGCGCTCTGGCGGGGTCTGGGATACGCAGTATTTT. Protein sequence: CASGRSGGVWDTQYF.

This clone has just one count. The chain uses TRBV7-6 and TRBJ1-5; 7 nucleotides line up with TRBD1. CDR1 and CDR2 (germline): SGHVS, FNYEAQ. This CDR3 is 15 amino acids long. The V gene end was trimmed by 5 bases and the J gene end by 0 bases; junction bases not matched to a gene: 4. CDR3: CASSLGQASNQPQHF. The DNA for the CDR3 is TGTGCCAGCAGCCTCGGACAGGCTAGCAATCAGCCCCAGCATTTT.

Only a few counts were recorded for this clone. This sequence joins TRBV28 and TRBJ2-7; possibly TRBD1 for D (6 bases). Trimming took off 6 bases at V and 4 bases at J, with 16 bases between the two ends. From germline, CDR1 is MDHEN and CDR2 SYDVKM. This CDR3 has 14 residues. For the CDR3, the DNA is TGTGCCAGCAGCCTGGACAGAGAAAAATACGAGCAGTACTTC. This encodes CASSLDREKYEQYF.

The chain employs TRBV9 and TRBJ2-7; 11 bases map to TRBD1. The J segment lost 3 bases and the V segment lost 3 bases, leaving 2 bases of the junction unmatched. CDR1 is SGDLS and CDR2 is YYNGEE in the germline V gene. CDR3 size: 14 residues. The CDR3 here is CASSAGQGDYEQYF. Written as DNA, the CDR3 is TGTGCCAGCAGCGCGGGACAGGGGGACTACGAGCAGTACTTC.

The chain uses TRBV11-2 and TRBJ2-7; TRBD1 aligns across 7 bases. V dropped 5 bases and J dropped 6; count of bases not matched to a gene: 7. The CDR3 contains 13 residues. CDR1 is SGHAT, CDR2 FQNNGV, per germline. CDR3 residues: CASSRQGGGEQYF. The CDR3 DNA reads as TGTGCCAGCAGCAGACAGGGTGGCGGCGAGCAGTACTTC.

The chain joins TRBV27 to TRBJ1-1, with D maybe TRBD1 (6 bases). This CDR3 has 15 amino acids. From germline, CDR1 is MNHEY and CDR2 SMNVEV (reference sequence). V dropped 5 bases and J dropped 5 bases, with 18 bases sitting between them. CDR3 amino acids: CASSVAQGLMTEAFF. CDR3 nucleotide sequence: TGTGCCAGCAGTGTCGCACAGGGTTTGATGACTGAAGCTTTCTTT.

This rearrangement joins TRBV5-1 to TRBJ2-2, with D maybe TRBD1 (5 bases). From germline, CDR1 is SGHRS and CDR2 YFSETQ. V shed 4 bases and J shed 3 bases, with 7 bases lying between them. This CDR3 comprises 13 residues. CDR3 amino acids: CASSPGYTGELFF. The CDR3 DNA follows: TGCGCCAGCAGCCCAGGGTACACCGGGGAGCTGTTTTTT.

The gene calls are TRBV7-2 and TRBJ1-3; perhaps TRBD1 as D (6 bases). Trimming took 3 bases from V and 4 from J, leaving 10 bases between them. The CDR3 runs to 14 residues. CDR1 SGHTA and CDR2 FQGNSA come from the germline V gene. CDR3 bases: TGTGCCAGCAGCTTTAGACAGGCCGGAAACACCATATATTTT. Translating gives CASSFRQAGNTIYF.

The V call is TRBV4-1, the J call TRBJ2-5, with 8 bases fitting TRBD2. The DNA end favors TRBJ2-7, so the J call may be wrong. There are 16 residues in the CDR3. Germline values: CDR1 MGHRA, CDR2 YSYEKL. CDR3 residues: CASSQVNSGASYEQYF. CDR3 bases: TGCGCCAGCAGCCAAGTGAATAGCGGGGCCTCCTACGAGCAGTACTTC.